This entry is about one T cell receptor beta chain. No antigen is known for it. The source of the sample is a study of blood T cells in healthy people across ages. Study-wide findings and caveats: Getting older went along with TCR beta diversity per million T cells dropping roughly linearly. In long-lived donors, naive CD4+ cell counts and diversity exceeded those of aged donors.

Then a second PCR, running roughly 7 to 11 cycles, was carried out with a sample-barcoded 5' primer and a J-beta primer mix. TCRdb passed the 5' RACE reads through MiXCR, listing each CDR3 protein once. Altogether 450,000 to 600,000 distinct CDR3 sequences are present, about 26% being singletons, with the ten largest covering 3.6%. Caucasian individuals from Russia who were healthy and aged about 6 to 95 acted as donors. The CDR3 has 14 amino acids. The germline gives CDR1 SEHNR, CDR2 FQNEAQ (reference sequence). With V trimmed by 5 bases and J by 6 bases, 8 bases remained unmatched. This sample was shared with a second study, whose subject was T cells of mothers and their children.

Sequencing was done on a sample of blood. The chain couples TRBV7-9 to TRBJ2-3; the match to TRBD1 covers 7 bases. This receptor was obtained from a boy between 2 and 15 years old in good health. DNA of the CDR3: TGTGCCAGCAGCCCGGCGACAGGGCTGGATACGCAGTATTTT. Its translation is CASSPATGLDTQYF.